The 29 T cell receptor beta chains presented below share a single source sample, sequenced in a study of cytomegalovirus exposure and HLA in healthy donors. Researchers ran the PCR with 60 Vbeta and 13 Jbeta primers. Assay: immunoSEQ multiplex PCR; the TCRdb copy retains only in-frame clones and omits some. The sample comprises roughly 180,000 clones, 85% of which are singletons, and 1% rests with the top ten. The specimen was PBMCs. The origin of the receptors is a boy between 2 and 15 years old in good health and CMV-seronegative.

This clone was detected once. The V gene is TRBV7-9, the J gene TRBJ1-5; D possibly corresponds to TRBD1 (6 bases). V lost 1 base, J lost 6 bases, and 13 bases lay in between. The CDR3 consists of 15 residues. Germline CDR1 SEHNR, CDR2 FQNEAQ (reference sequence). The DNA for the CDR3 is TGTGCCAGCAGCTTAGACGGGGGGGCGATTCAGCCCCAGCATTTT. It is translated as CASSLDGGAIQPQHF.

The chain links TRBV29-1 to TRBJ1-2; 10 nucleotides align to TRBD1. The ends lost 2 bases at V and 0 bases at J; junction bases unmatched: 12. The CDR3 runs 18 residues. The germline V gene encodes CDR1 SQVTM and CDR2 ANQGSEA. CDR3 sequence (DNA): TGCAGCGTTGAACCGGACAGGGGGAACTACCCTTCTAACTATGGCTACACCTTC. It encodes CSVEPDRGNYPSNYGYTF.

This chain links TRBV19 with TRBJ2-3; 12 nucleotides line up with TRBD2. This CDR3 spans 15 amino acids. Looked up from germline, CDR1 is LNHDA and CDR2 is SQIVND (reference sequence). The ends lost 6 bases at V and 3 bases at J; junction bases unmatched: 4. The CDR3 DNA sequence: TGTGCCAGTAGGACTAGCGGGGGAAAGACAGATACGCAGTATTTT. Its protein is CASRTSGGKTDTQYF.

The chain combines TRBV28 with TRBJ1-2, with 10 bases matching TRBD1. Germline loops: CDR1 MDHEN, CDR2 SYDVKM. V dropped 6 bases and J dropped 7; count of bases not matched to a gene: 8. The CDR3 loop spans 14 amino acids. The CDR3 sequence is CASSRAGTGVGYTF. CDR3 DNA: TGTGCCAGCAGCCGCGCCGGGACAGGGGTTGGCTACACCTTC.

V is TRBV7-9 and J is TRBJ1-1, with D unresolved. Looked up from germline, CDR1 is SEHNR and CDR2 is FQNEAQ (reference sequence). The CDR3 has 15 residues. V was clipped by 2 bases and J by 1 base, with 11 bases between them. CDR3 amino acids: CASSLPLDSNTEAFF. The CDR3 DNA reads TGTGCCAGCAGCTTACCCCTCGACTCGAACACTGAAGCTTTCTTT.

Concerning this clone: At one of its ends the junction is not consistent with the germline gene, which may arise from a read error. The J gene is TRBJ1-6, the V gene TRBV6-5, with 10 positions matching TRBD1. The CDR3 extends over 16 amino acids. Germline loops: CDR1 MNHEY, CDR2 SVGAGI. CDR3: CASSLDPGQGNSPLHF. The CDR3 region has the DNA TGCGCCAGCAGTTTAGATCCGGGACAGGGGAATTCACCCCTCCACTTT.

This chain joins TRBV30 and TRBJ1-6; D remains ambiguous. The CDR3 covers 14 residues. The V end was cut by 3 bases, the J end by 3 bases, with 9 bases between. Germline CDR1 reads GTSNPN; CDR2 reads SVGIG (reference sequence). CDR3 amino acids: CAWRTGFYNSPLHF. The CDR3 coding sequence is TGTGCCTGGAGGACGGGGTTCTATAATTCACCCCTCCACTTT.

The CDR3, as DNA: TGTGCCAGCAGTGACGCAGCGGGGGGTCGAGATGACGGAAAACTGTTTTTT. Its translation: CASSDAAGGRDDGKLFF. The rearrangement uses TRBV28 and TRBJ1-4, with TRBD1 as a possible D gene (5 bases). Germline V lookup: CDR1 MDHEN, CDR2 SYDVKM. The CDR3 has 17 amino acids. V was pared by 5 bases and J by 10 bases, with 26 bases between.

The chain recombines TRBV27 with TRBJ1-5; D remains ambiguous. Germline CDR1 MNHEY, CDR2 SMNVEV (reference sequence). V lost 5 bases to trimming and J lost 4 bases, with 9 bases between them. The CDR3 extends over 13 amino acids. The CDR3 sequence is CASSTELNQPQHF. CDR3 DNA: TGTGCCAGCAGTACAGAGCTAAATCAGCCCCAGCATTTT.

The gene calls are TRBV2 and TRBJ2-1, with TRBD2 matching over 10 bases. Germline V gene lookup returns CDR1 SNHLY and CDR2 FYNNEI. Unmatched junction bases numbered 17, after V lost 6 bases and J lost 0 bases. The CDR3 has 20 residues. The CDR3 sequence is CASRSHSGTSVASSYNEQFF. The CDR3 DNA sequence: TGTGCCAGCAGATCCCATTCCGGGACTAGCGTAGCGAGCTCCTACAATGAGCAGTTCTTC.

As concerns this clone: In the same sample, other DNA sequences code for this CDR3. The rearrangement uses TRBV20-1 and TRBJ2-7, with D possibly TRBD2 on 5 matching bases. Germline-derived CDR1 and CDR2 are DFQATT and SNEGSKA (reference sequence). This CDR3 has 11 amino acids. V was trimmed by 1 base and J by 5 bases, leaving 6 bases between them. The DNA of the CDR3 is TGCAGTGCTAGAGGGGAGAACGAGCAGTACTTC. Protein: CSARGENEQYF.

The V gene is TRBV4-2, the J gene TRBJ2-2; the D gene is possibly TRBD1 (6 bases). This CDR3 is 16 amino acids long. The V gene's germline CDR1 is LGHNA and CDR2 YNFKEQ. The V end was cut by 4 bases, the J end by 4 bases, with 16 bases between. CDR3 DNA: TGTGCCAGCAGCCCGGAGTCAGGGGTCGGCACCGGGGAGCTGTTTTTT. Translated, it gives CASSPESGVGTGELFF.

The V and J genes are TRBV4-1 and TRBJ2-7, with D perhaps matching TRBD1 (5 bases). This CDR3 has 11 residues. Per germline, CDR1 MGHRA and CDR2 YSYEKL. The ends were cut back, 3 bases at V and 9 bases at J, with 9 bases in the middle. In DNA form, the CDR3 reads TGCGCCAGCAGCCAGGGAAGGGGGCAGTACTTC. Its protein product is CASSQGRGQYF.

This chain links TRBV6-5 with TRBJ1-3; D might be TRBD1 (6 bases). Trimming pared 6 bases from V and 0 bases from J, leaving 12 bases between. Germline assignment: CDR1 MNHEY and CDR2 SVGAGI. The CDR3 consists of 15 residues. CDR3 nucleotides: TGTGCCAGCAGAAGTAGGGGGAACTCTGGAAACACCATATATTTT. Translating gives CASRSRGNSGNTIYF.

The chain links TRBV7-2 to TRBJ1-5; weak D call: TRBD1 (5 bases). Germline assignment: CDR1 SGHTA and CDR2 FQGNSA. The CDR3 runs 13 residues. V lost 3 bases and J 5 bases, leaving 8 bases between the germline ends. The DNA of the CDR3 is TGTGCCAGCAGCTTCCGGGGGGATCAGCCCCAGCATTTT. Residues: CASSFRGDQPQHF.

This chain links TRBV4-1 with TRBJ2-1; no firm D call. This CDR3 spans 14 amino acids. Germline CDR1 is MGHRA and CDR2 is YSYEKL. V gave up 0 bases and J gave up 9 bases, with 12 bases separating them. The CDR3 sequence is CASSQEGAVGEQFF. The CDR3 region has the DNA TGCGCCAGCAGCCAAGAAGGTGCGGTCGGTGAGCAGTTCTTC.

The rearrangement joins TRBV12-5 to TRBJ2-2; D possibly corresponds to TRBD2 (6 bases). The V gene lost 6 bases and the J gene lost 5 bases, with 7 bases spanning the gap. The CDR3 is made up of 12 amino acids. Germline CDR1 LGHNT, CDR2 FRNRAP. DNA for the CDR3: TGTGCTAGTGGAGGAGGGACCGGGGAGCTGTTTTTT. This encodes CASGGGTGELFF.

Concerning this clone: Other DNA sequences in the same sample also yield this CDR3. V and J are TRBV7-9 and TRBJ2-3; 9 bases map to TRBD2. Germline V gene lookup returns CDR1 SEHNR and CDR2 FQNEAQ (reference sequence). The CDR3 extends over 14 amino acids. After removal of 5 bases from V and 3 bases from J, the junction contained 3 bases not matched to a gene. CDR3 coding DNA: TGTGCCAGCAGCGCCAGCGGGAGGACAGATACGCAGTATTTT. Protein sequence: CASSASGRTDTQYF.

The chain carries TRBV6-1 and TRBJ2-5; 7 bases are shared with TRBD2. J lost 0 bases, V lost 1 base, and 14 bases had no gene match. CDR3 length equals 19 residues. CDR1 is MNHNS, CDR2 SASEGT, per germline. The CDR3 DNA reads TGTGCCAGCAGTGAAGTTGGAGGTTGGAGCGGGGAGTACCAAGAGACCCAGTACTTC. Its translation is CASSEVGGWSGEYQETQYF.

The chain carries TRBV19 and TRBJ2-1; D perhaps matches TRBD2 (5 bases). Germline V gene sequence: CDR1 LNHDA, CDR2 SQIVND (reference sequence). Trimming stripped 3 bases from V and 7 bases from J, with 7 bases between. The CDR3 extends over 12 amino acids. In DNA, the CDR3 is TGTGCCAGTAGTATGCCGGGGAATGAGCAGTTCTTC. As protein: CASSMPGNEQFF.

The chain recombines TRBV27 with TRBJ2-1; the match to TRBD2 covers 14 bases. This CDR3 has 16 amino acids. From germline, CDR1 is MNHEY and CDR2 SMNVEV (reference sequence). Trimming at V came to 5 bases and at J to 8 bases, leaving 8 bases not matched to a gene. The CDR3, as DNA: TGTGCCAGCAGTCGCTTCGGACTAGCGGGAGGCTATGAGCAGTTCTTC. It is translated as CASSRFGLAGGYEQFF.

This clone was counted once. Within the sample, other DNA sequences also encode this same CDR3. The rearrangement links TRBV6-1 to TRBJ2-5; 7 nucleotides line up with TRBD2. The CDR3 is 15 residues long. Germline V gives CDR1 MNHNS, CDR2 SASEGT. V was clipped by 0 bases and J by 1 base; unmatched bases: 2. This CDR3 reads CASSEASGGQETQYF. Written as DNA, the CDR3 is TGTGCCAGCAGTGAAGCCTCGGGGGGCCAAGAGACCCAGTACTTC.

J is TRBJ2-1 and V is TRBV4-1, with TRBD1 as a possible D gene (6 bases). CDR1 is MGHRA, CDR2 YSYEKL, per germline. Trimming pared 2 bases from V and 5 bases from J, leaving 13 bases between. The CDR3 runs 15 residues. CDR3 region: CASSQPPGQDNEQFF. The CDR3 region has the DNA TGCGCCAGCAGCCAACCTCCGGGACAAGACAATGAGCAGTTCTTC.

The chain uses TRBV2 and TRBJ2-4; D ambiguous. V dropped 10 bases and J dropped 6 bases, with 19 bases sitting between them. Germline V CDR1 and CDR2: SNHLY, FYNNEI. The CDR3 covers 14 residues. CDR3 sequence (DNA): TGTGCCACCCTGGGCTTTCCCGAAAGAAACATTCAGTACTTC. Encoded protein: CATLGFPERNIQYF.

This clone has only one observation. The chain is built from TRBV10-3 and TRBJ2-1, with TRBD2 matching 13 bases. This CDR3 has 15 residues. Losses at the gene ends were 7 bases for V and 8 bases for J; bases not matched to a gene: 8. Looked up from germline, CDR1 is ENHRY and CDR2 is SYGVKD. CDR3: CAINGLAGALDEQFF. CDR3 in DNA: TGTGCCATCAACGGACTAGCGGGAGCTCTGGATGAGCAGTTCTTC.

The rearrangement joins TRBV28 to TRBJ2-5; D gene ambiguous. CDR3 length: 13 residues. Germline CDR1 is MDHEN and CDR2 is SYDVKM. V dropped 3 bases and J dropped 7 bases, with 12 bases sitting between them. The CDR3 protein is CASSLLGVGTQYF. The CDR3 nucleotides read TGTGCCAGCAGTTTGTTGGGCGTCGGGACCCAGTACTTC. Looking up the rest from reference TRBV28 and TRBJ2-5 gives the full variable domain: DVKVTQSSRYLVKRTGEKVFLECVQDMDHENMFWYRQDPGLGLRLIYFSYDVKMKEKGDIPEGYSVSREKKERFSLILESASTNQTSMYLCASSLLGVGTQYFGPGTRLLVL.

This chain joins TRBV30 and TRBJ2-2, with D possibly matching TRBD2 (6 bases). V lost 3 bases and J lost 8, with 7 bases in between. The CDR3 loop spans 11 amino acids. Germline CDR1 is GTSNPN and CDR2 is SVGIG (reference sequence). The CDR3 sequence is CAWSGRGELFF. For the CDR3, the DNA is TGTGCCTGGAGCGGGAGAGGGGAGCTGTTTTTT. Variable domain in full (rest from reference TRBV30 and TRBJ2-2): SQTIHQWPATLVQPVGSPLSLECTVEGTSNPNLYWYRQAAGRGLQLLFYSVGIGQISSEVPQNLSASRPQDRQFILSSKKLLLSDSGFYLCAWSGRGELFFGEGSRLTVL.

This clone was observed a handful of times. V and J are TRBV13 and TRBJ2-7, with 11 bases matching TRBD2. The V and J ends lost 6 bases and 0 bases, in that order; junction bases with no gene match: 4. Germline CDR1 PRHDT, CDR2 FYEKMQ (reference sequence). The CDR3 loop spans 15 amino acids. The CDR3 protein is CASSPSGGLSYEQYV. The CDR3 DNA sequence: TGTGCCAGCAGTCCTAGCGGGGGGCTCTCCTACGAGCAGTACGTC.

The chain carries TRBV19 and TRBJ1-2; D gene ambiguous. Deletions cut 4 bases from V and 1 base from J, with 19 bases between. Germline CDR1 reads LNHDA; CDR2 reads SQIVND (reference sequence). The CDR3 loop spans 17 amino acids. Here the CDR3 reads CASSTGVLGGINYGYTF. The CDR3 coding sequence is TGTGCCAGTAGTACCGGAGTCCTAGGAGGGATTAACTATGGCTACACCTTC.